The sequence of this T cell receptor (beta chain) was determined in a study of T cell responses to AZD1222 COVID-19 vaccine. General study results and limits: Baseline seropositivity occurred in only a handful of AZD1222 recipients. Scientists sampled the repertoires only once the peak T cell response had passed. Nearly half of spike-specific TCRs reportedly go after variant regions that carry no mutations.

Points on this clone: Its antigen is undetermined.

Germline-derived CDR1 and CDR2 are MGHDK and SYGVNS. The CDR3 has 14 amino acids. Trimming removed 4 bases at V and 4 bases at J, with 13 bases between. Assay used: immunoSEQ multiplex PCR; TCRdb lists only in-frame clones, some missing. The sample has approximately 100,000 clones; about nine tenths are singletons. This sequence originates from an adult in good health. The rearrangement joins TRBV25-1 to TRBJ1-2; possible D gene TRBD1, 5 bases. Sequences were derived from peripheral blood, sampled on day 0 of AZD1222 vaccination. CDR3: CASSGRAPSYGYTF. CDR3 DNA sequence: TGTGCCAGCAGTGGCAGGGCCCCTAGCTATGGCTACACCTTC.